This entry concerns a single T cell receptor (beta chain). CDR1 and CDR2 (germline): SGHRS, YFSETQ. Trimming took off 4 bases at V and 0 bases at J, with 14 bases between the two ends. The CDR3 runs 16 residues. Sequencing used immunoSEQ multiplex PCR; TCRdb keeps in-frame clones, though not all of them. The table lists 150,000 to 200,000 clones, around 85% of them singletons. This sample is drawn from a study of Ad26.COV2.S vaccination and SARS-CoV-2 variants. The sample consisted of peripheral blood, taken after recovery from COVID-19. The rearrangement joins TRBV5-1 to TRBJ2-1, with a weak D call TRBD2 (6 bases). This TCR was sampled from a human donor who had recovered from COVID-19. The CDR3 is CASSAFSGSSYNEQFF. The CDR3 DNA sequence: TGCGCCAGCAGCGCCTTTAGCGGTAGCTCCTACAATGAGCAGTTCTTC.